Listed below are T cell receptor beta chains from one sample, sequenced in a study of shared clonotypes between healthy human individuals. Assay: immunoSEQ multiplex PCR; the TCRdb copy retains only in-frame clones and omits some. The data contain 950,000 to 1,100,000 clones, approximately 80% of them singletons. The sequencing input was memory CD4+ T cells from PBMCs. The receptor source for this set is a man younger than 30 in good health. Some clones in this sample may be carry-over from other donors' samples. The CDR3 runs from the conserved cysteine through the conserved F or W. Expanded clones get a size class; other rows say once, few or many, or leave the size out.

clone_size v_call cdr3_aa
. TRBV27 CASSPRTSGAYNEQFF
. TRBV19 CASRKRETYNEQFF
once TRBV4-1 CASSQDLRPPMNTEAFF
. TRBV20-1 CRPKGGVEQYF
. TRBV6-5 CASSYVGGDYGYTF
. TRBV5-1 CASSLGITYGTDTQYF
. TRBV27 CASRYKGQASSYEQYF
. TRBV2 CASSFRDSNQPQHF
few TRBV7-2 CASSLGGGSRQPQHF
. TRBV4-1 CASSHRDRGLLSGANVLTF
. TRBV18 CASSPSIQGATSGNTIYF
once TRBV4-1 CASSHDPGPTDTQYF
. TRBV30 CAWSLGAGNTIYF
. TRBV5-4 CASSQGTSGREYF
. TRBV5-1 CASSGGNTEAFF
. TRBV9 CASSVMSGGYTEAFF
few TRBV7-2 CASSREVGTEAFF
. TRBV28 CASRPTGTYNSPLHF
. TRBV6-6 CASSYSYTEAFF
. TRBV28 CAGYGQAYGYTF
. TRBV5-1 CASSPQLLNTEAFF
. TRBV20-1 CSARVRETQYF
. TRBV7-8 CASSLKRGRTDTQYF
. TRBV7-2 CASSSLERTDTQYF
. TRBV9 CASSARTSGVTDTQYF
. TRBV14 CASSPRGLAEAGTQYF
few TRBV5-4 CASSLKGPDTQYF
. TRBV9 CASSGQGVYGYTF
. TRBV4-2 CASSRVDTGFGDEQYF
. TRBV6-1 CATKNPAALNYEQYF